This TCR beta chain was identified during a study of T cell responses to AZD1222 COVID-19 vaccine. General observations from the study: Across spike, vaccine-associated CD4 TCRs were found, dominant at 160-218 and 743-854.

The data were produced by immunoSEQ multiplex PCR, yet TCRdb's version contains in-frame clones alone and is incomplete. Seen here are 73,000 or so clones, approximately 90% observed once, and the top ten hold about 20%. CDR1 and CDR2 (germline): LNHDA, SQIVND (reference sequence). V lost 3 bases and J lost 6, with 15 bases in between. The CDR3 totals 15 residues. A remark on this clone: What it binds is unknown.

The gene calls are TRBV19 and TRBJ1-5, with D possibly TRBD1 on 5 matching bases. The sequencing used peripheral blood, collected on day 0 of AZD1222 vaccination. This receptor was identified in an adult in good health. CDR3 DNA: TGTGCCAGTAGTATGGTGGCCAGGGTTGGTCAGCCCCAGCATTTT. Protein sequence: CASSMVARVGQPQHF.